Below are 11 T cell receptor beta chains sequenced from a single sample in a study of T cell responses to AZD1222 COVID-19 vaccine. TCRdb's copy holds only in-frame clones and misses some; the assay was immunoSEQ multiplex PCR. The repertoire includes about 120,000 clones, approximately 91% of them detected once, and roughly a quarter sits in the top ten. The input for sequencing was peripheral blood, taken on day 0 of AZD1222 vaccination. These receptors were taken from an adult in good health.

J is TRBJ2-3 and V is TRBV27; tentatively, D is TRBD2 (6 bases). Germline loops: CDR1 MNHEY, CDR2 SMNVEV (reference sequence). Trimming removed 2 bases from V and 2 bases from J, with 8 bases in between. The CDR3 consists of 14 residues. As DNA, the CDR3 is TGTGCCAGCAGTTTAGCGGGGTACACAGATACGCAGTATTTT. It is translated as CASSLAGYTDTQYF.

The chain employs TRBV5-1 and TRBJ1-4; D is undetermined. The CDR3 runs 14 residues. Looked up from germline, CDR1 is SGHRS and CDR2 is YFSETQ. V lost 4 bases and J 2 bases, leaving 9 bases between the germline ends. CDR3 DNA sequence: TGCGCCAGCAGCCCCTCCTGGACTAATGAAAAACTGTTTTTT. It specifies CASSPSWTNEKLFF.

This clone appeared a few times. The chain is built from TRBV6-1 and TRBJ1-6; tentatively, D is TRBD1 (6 bases). This CDR3 has 16 amino acids. Germline loops: CDR1 MNHNS, CDR2 SASEGT. Trimming removed 0 bases from V and 7 bases from J, with 13 bases in between. CDR3 sequence reads: CASSEAGAGWNSPLHF. In DNA, the CDR3 is TGTGCCAGCAGTGAAGCGGGGGCAGGATGGAATTCACCCCTCCACTTT.

The genes are TRBV30 and TRBJ1-5, with D possibly TRBD1 on 6 matching bases. CDR3 length: 16 amino acids. V was clipped by 1 base and J by 6 bases, with 19 bases between them. From germline, CDR1 is GTSNPN and CDR2 SVGIG (reference sequence). This chain's CDR3 is CAWSGGGLGVGQPQHF. As DNA, the CDR3 is TGTGCCTGGAGTGGCGGGGGGCTAGGTGTCGGTCAGCCCCAGCATTTT.

This clone was observed a single time. The chain joins TRBV6-6 to TRBJ1-1; D unresolved. The germline V and J ends were trimmed by 6 bases and 0 bases, with 8 bases remaining between them. Per germline, CDR1 MNHNY and CDR2 SVGAGI (reference sequence). This CDR3 is built from 13 residues. Here the CDR3 DNA reads TGTGCCAGCAGCCGTCTGGTGAACACTGAAGCTTTCTTT. Its translation is CASSRLVNTEAFF.

The chain uses TRBV19 and TRBJ2-5, with D possibly TRBD1 on 6 matching bases. Germline V gene sequence: CDR1 LNHDA, CDR2 SQIVND (reference sequence). The CDR3 length is 15 residues. The V gene lost 3 bases and the J gene lost 2 bases, with 13 bases spanning the gap. The CDR3 sequence is CASSIGRTAQETQYF. The DNA for the CDR3 is TGTGCCAGTAGTATCGGGCGGACAGCACAAGAGACCCAGTACTTC.

The chain carries TRBV29-1 and TRBJ1-1; D not resolved. This CDR3 contains 13 residues. V was trimmed by 1 base and J by 0 bases, leaving 6 bases between them. Germline-derived CDR1 and CDR2 are SQVTM and ANQGSEA. CDR3 DNA: TGCAGCGTTGAAGTCTCACTGAACACTGAAGCTTTCTTT. This sequence encodes CSVEVSLNTEAFF. Based on the CDR3 plus reference TRBV29-1 and TRBJ1-1, the full variable domain is SAVISQKPSRDICQRGTSLTIQCQVDSQVTMMFWYRQQPGQSLTLIATANQGSEATYESGFVIDKFPISRPNLTFSTLTVSNMSPEDSSIYLCSVEVSLNTEAFFGQGTRLTVV.

With regard to this clone: Other DNA sequences from this sample encode an identical CDR3 as well. The V call is TRBV7-2, the J call TRBJ2-7; D gene unclear. The CDR3 length is 11 residues. Germline lookup yields CDR1 SGHTA and CDR2 FQGNSA. Trimming removed 5 bases from V and 1 base from J, with 3 bases in between. CDR3 protein: CASSRSYEQYF. In DNA form, the CDR3 reads TGTGCCAGCAGCCGTTCCTACGAGCAGTACTTC.

The chain combines TRBV3-1 (or the pseudogene TRBV3-2) with TRBJ2-5; D ambiguous. V was clipped by 0 bases and J by 0 bases, with 11 bases between them. CDR1 is LGHDT, CDR2 YNNKEL, per germline (reference sequence). CDR3 length equals 16 residues. The CDR3 region is CASSQDSGSHQETQYF. Here the CDR3 DNA reads TGTGCCAGCAGCCAAGATTCTGGGTCCCACCAAGAGACCCAGTACTTC.

The J gene is TRBJ1-4, the V gene TRBV7-6; D ambiguous. V was trimmed by 1 base and J by 3 bases, leaving 9 bases between them. The CDR3 length is 15 residues. CDR1 SGHVS and CDR2 FNYEAQ come from the germline V gene. CDR3 amino acids: CASSLGHGSNEKLFF. Here the CDR3 DNA reads TGTGCCAGCAGCTTAGGACACGGATCTAATGAAAAACTGTTTTTT.

V gene TRBV10-3 combines with J gene TRBJ2-1, with D uncertain. CDR1 is ENHRY and CDR2 is SYGVKD in the germline V gene. This CDR3 is 15 amino acids long. Trimming took 2 bases from V and 0 from J, leaving 8 bases between them. This CDR3 reads CAISESNPSYNEQFF. The CDR3 region has the DNA TGTGCCATCAGTGAGAGTAACCCCTCCTACAATGAGCAGTTCTTC.